Below, 22 T cell receptor beta chains from the same sample are listed, as sequenced in a study of early T cells in non-severe SARS-CoV-2 infection. One entry per CDR3 protein, called by TCRdb with MiXCR from the 5' RACE reads. The sample yields 70,000 or so distinct CDR3 sequences, about 4.9% seen once. The sample in question was whole blood, obtained at baseline. These receptors were collected from an adult who was a healthcare worker with PCR-confirmed SARS-CoV-2 infection or an uninfected control (not recorded which). The donor label of this sample is uncertain.

At least ten counts were recorded for this clonotype. This sequence joins TRBV11-2 and TRBJ2-7; possibly TRBD1 or TRBD2 for D (5 bases each). From germline, CDR1 is SGHAT and CDR2 FQNNGV. The CDR3 consists of 14 residues. V lost 5 bases, J lost 3 bases, and 14 bases lay in between. The CDR3 nucleotides read TGTGCCAGCAGCATCGGGACCGGGGACTACGAGCAGTACTTC. Protein: CASSIGTGDYEQYF.

This clonotype was found a few times. The J gene is TRBJ2-3, the V gene TRBV4-2; D possibly corresponds to TRBD1 (6 bases). The CDR3 loop spans 14 amino acids. The germline V gene encodes CDR1 LGHNA and CDR2 YNFKEQ. V shed 1 base and J shed 3 bases, with 8 bases lying between them. CDR3 region: CASSQARGTDTQYF. The CDR3 nucleotides read TGTGCCAGCAGCCAAGCAAGGGGGACAGATACGCAGTATTTT.

This clonotype was counted at least ten times. This chain links TRBV9 with TRBJ2-3, with 12 nucleotides matching TRBD2. CDR1 and CDR2 from the germline V gene are SGDLS and YYNGEE. V lost 9 bases to trimming and J lost 1 base; unmatched junction nucleotides: 12. CDR3 length: 17 amino acids. The CDR3 loop reads CANPSLAGGGGTDTQYF. CDR3 sequence (DNA): TGTGCCAACCCCTCACTAGCGGGGGGTGGGGGCACAGATACGCAGTATTTT. Filled out from reference TRBV9 and TRBJ2-3, the complete variable domain reads DSGVTQTPKHLITATGQRVTLRCSPRSGDLSVYWYQQSLDQGLQFLIQYYNGEERAKGNILERFSAQQFPDLHSELNLSSLELGDSALYFCANPSLAGGGGTDTQYFGPGTRLTVL.

This clonotype showed up many times. The rearrangement joins TRBV13 to TRBJ1-5, with D maybe TRBD1 (6 bases). There are 18 residues in the CDR3. From germline, CDR1 is PRHDT and CDR2 FYEKMQ (reference sequence). Trimming took 5 bases from V and 0 from J, leaving 20 bases between them. The CDR3 DNA follows: TGTGCCAGCAGCCATAGACAGGACACCTACTATAGCAATCAGCCCCAGCATTTT. Its translation is CASSHRQDTYYSNQPQHF. Using reference TRBV13 and TRBJ1-5 for the parts outside the CDR3, the full variable domain is AAGVIQSPRHLIKEKRETATLKCYPIPRHDTVYWYQQGPGQDPQFLISFYEKMQSDKGSIPDRFSAQQFSDYHSELNMSSLELGDSALYFCASSHRQDTYYSNQPQHFGDGTRLSIL.

This chain joins TRBV6-6 and TRBJ2-3; weak D call: TRBD2 (5 bases). V was pared by 6 bases and J by 4 bases, with 11 bases between. CDR1 is MNHNY, CDR2 SVGAGI, per germline (reference sequence). The CDR3 runs 13 residues. The CDR3, as DNA: TGTGCCAGCAGCGGGAACTCCCCAGATACGCAGTATTTT. This encodes CASSGNSPDTQYF.

Many counts were recorded for this clonotype. The chain joins TRBV12-3 or TRBV12-4 to TRBJ1-1; the D gene is possibly TRBD1 (6 bases). The CDR3 runs 11 residues. Trimming left V 11 bases short and J 11 bases short, with 18 bases between. The CDR3 coding sequence is TGTGCCGTAGGGGGGGCCGCGAGGGCTTTCTTT. Amino acids: CAVGGAARAFF.

The chain joins TRBV18 to TRBJ2-2, with no clear D. Germline lookup yields CDR1 KGHSH and CDR2 LQKENI. Deletions cut 0 bases from V and 4 bases from J, with 12 bases between. The CDR3 is 16 residues long. CDR3 sequence: CASSPPLRQTTGELFF. The CDR3 DNA is TGTGCCAGCTCACCACCTCTGCGCCAGACCACCGGGGAGCTGTTTTTT.

This clonotype was observed at least ten times. The chain combines TRBV5-1 with TRBJ2-7; D is ambiguous. The germline V and J ends were trimmed by 8 bases and 3 bases, with 15 bases remaining between them. This CDR3 contains 13 residues. The germline gives CDR1 SGHRS, CDR2 YFSETQ. CDR3 region: CASAFRLDYEQYF. The CDR3 DNA reads as TGCGCCAGTGCCTTCCGGCTAGACTACGAGCAGTACTTC.

The table lists this clonotype with many counts. The J gene is TRBJ2-7, the V gene TRBV29-1, with no clear D. The CDR3 sequence is 11 residues long. In germline, CDR1 is SQVTM, CDR2 ANQGSEA. Between the trimmed V and J ends, which lost 4 bases and 2 bases, there was a span of 6 bases. CDR3 residues: CSVGGPYEQYF. The CDR3 bases are TGCAGCGTTGGCGGCCCCTACGAGCAGTACTTC.

This clonotype was found many times. The chain carries TRBV4-3 and TRBJ2-1, with D perhaps TRBD1 or TRBD2 (5 bases each). The CDR3 is 16 amino acids. V lost 0 bases and J 9 bases, leaving 18 bases between the germline ends. Per the germline V gene, CDR1 is LGHNA and CDR2 is YSLEER. Here the CDR3 reads CASSQDRSTGGVEQFF. The CDR3 nucleotides are TGCGCCAGCAGCCAAGACAGGAGTACTGGGGGTGTTGAGCAGTTCTTC.

This clonotype was found many times. This rearrangement joins TRBV12-3 or TRBV12-4 to TRBJ1-2; D is possibly TRBD1 (5 bases). The CDR3 runs 14 residues. V was pared by 6 bases and J by 5 bases, with 16 bases between. Here the CDR3 DNA reads TGTGCCAGCAGCCCCCCCCGGGACGGATATGGCTACACCTTC. Translated, it gives CASSPPRDGYGYTF.

The genes are TRBV11-2 and TRBJ2-7; TRBD1 agrees at 12 bases. V lost 4 bases to trimming and J lost 3 bases; unmatched junction nucleotides: 10. The CDR3 spans 17 residues. Per germline, CDR1 SGHAT and CDR2 FQNNGV. The CDR3 nucleotides read TGTGCCAGCAGCTATTGGGACAGGGGGCGCATGATCTACGAGCAGTACTTC. Encoded protein: CASSYWDRGRMIYEQYF.

This clonotype was counted at least ten times. The gene calls are TRBV7-2 and TRBJ2-3, with D possibly TRBD1 on 6 matching bases. V was clipped by 4 bases and J by 0 bases, with 11 bases between them. This CDR3 contains 15 residues. The V gene's germline CDR1 is SGHTA and CDR2 FQGNSA. The CDR3 sequence is CASSSQGFSTDTQYF. CDR3 nucleotides: TGTGCCAGCAGCTCACAGGGTTTTAGCACAGATACGCAGTATTTT.

This clonotype was recorded many times. The J gene is TRBJ2-3, the V gene TRBV29-1; TRBD1 matches at 9 bases. Germline V gives CDR1 SQVTM, CDR2 ANQGSEA. Trimming cost V 4 bases and J 3 bases; bases outside gene matches: 5. The CDR3 covers 14 residues. The CDR3 region is CSVVGQGYTDTQYF. Here the CDR3 DNA reads TGCAGCGTTGTGGGACAGGGCTATACAGATACGCAGTATTTT.

This clonotype was detected ten times or more. The chain employs TRBV28 and TRBJ1-2; unclear D gene. Looked up from germline, CDR1 is MDHEN and CDR2 is SYDVKM. The V and J ends lost 7 bases and 7 bases respectively, with 16 bases between them. The CDR3 has 13 amino acids. Here the CDR3 reads CASTRRAGGGYTF. CDR3 bases: TGTGCCAGCACCCGACGCGCAGGTGGTGGCTACACCTTC.

This clonotype was counted at least ten times. V gene TRBV5-1 combines with J gene TRBJ2-3; 8 bases are shared with TRBD2. With V trimmed by 1 base and J by 0 bases, 7 bases remained unmatched. Per the germline V gene, CDR1 is SGHRS and CDR2 is YFSETQ. CDR3 length: 17 residues. The CDR3 bases are TGCGCCAGCAGCTTGAGGGCTAGCGGGTCTAGCACAGATACGCAGTATTTT. Encoded protein: CASSLRASGSSTDTQYF.

This clonotype was detected ten times or more. V gene TRBV25-1 combines with J gene TRBJ2-1; 8 nucleotides line up with TRBD1. V gave up 6 bases and J gave up 6 bases; unmatched junction bases: 10. The CDR3 spans 15 residues. Germline V gene sequence: CDR1 MGHDK, CDR2 SYGVNS. The CDR3 bases are TGTGCCAGCAGCGATAGGACAGGGTCAGGCAATGAGCAGTTCTTC. This codes for CASSDRTGSGNEQFF.

This clonotype was picked up many times. The chain uses TRBV9 and TRBJ2-7; 8 bases are shared with TRBD1. The germline CDR1 and CDR2 sequences are SGDLS and YYNGEE. The CDR3 is 17 residues long. With V trimmed by 0 bases and J by 2 bases, 10 bases remained unmatched. The CDR3 DNA reads as TGTGCCAGCAGCGTAGCTACTGGGGGGACAGGTACCTACGAGCAGTACTTC. Its translation: CASSVATGGTGTYEQYF.

This clonotype has a handful of counts. The chain has TRBV6-6 and TRBJ1-6; 11 bases agree with TRBD1. The CDR3 totals 17 residues. CDR1 is MNHNY and CDR2 is SVGAGI in the germline V gene (reference sequence). After removal of 2 bases from V and 8 bases from J, the junction contained 8 bases not matched to a gene. This CDR3 is CASSYPVWDRGDSPLHF. The CDR3 DNA is TGTGCCAGCAGTTACCCCGTGTGGGACAGGGGGGATTCACCCCTCCACTTT.

This clonotype has a count of ten or more. V and J are TRBV27 and TRBJ2-5; D gene ambiguous. The V and J ends lost 3 bases and 3 bases respectively, with 17 bases between them. From germline, CDR1 is MNHEY and CDR2 SMNVEV (reference sequence). This CDR3 region has 16 residues. CDR3 DNA: TGTGCCAGCAGTTTTGCCCCGGACCATCCTGAAGAGACCCAGTACTTC. Its translation is CASSFAPDHPEETQYF.

This clonotype was picked up many times. The chain combines TRBV9 with TRBJ1-5, with 8 bases that match TRBD1. Germline V gene data show CDR1 as SGDLS and CDR2 as YYNGEE. With V trimmed by 1 base and J by 6 bases, 3 bases remained unmatched. This CDR3 spans 14 amino acids. The DNA for the CDR3 is TGTGCCAGCAGCGTACAGGGGGCGGGTCAGCCCCAGCATTTT. Translated: CASSVQGAGQPQHF.

This clonotype has at least ten counts. The V and J genes are TRBV27 and TRBJ2-2; a weak D match, TRBD1 (5 bases). The CDR3 runs 14 residues. CDR1 MNHEY and CDR2 SMNVEV come from the germline V gene (reference sequence). V was pared by 6 bases and J by 4 bases, with 12 bases between. The CDR3 spells CASRRTSFTGELFF. In DNA, the CDR3 is TGTGCCAGCAGAAGGACATCCTTCACCGGGGAGCTGTTTTTT.